Listed below are T cell receptor beta chains from one sample, sequenced in a study of blood T cell repertoires in COVID-19. The data were produced by immunoSEQ multiplex PCR, yet TCRdb's version contains in-frame clones alone and is incomplete. This repertoire shows some 150,000 clones, approximately 90% found once; its top ten account for more than 1%. Source material: PBMCs or T cells enriched from blood (not recorded which). Source of these receptors: a woman in her 30s with acute COVID-19. CDR3s include the opening cysteine and the closing phenylalanine or tryptophan. D genes are given only for firm matches. Expanded clones are given a class, and other clones once, few, many or no size at all.

d_gene,v_gene,abundance,j_gene,CDR3nt,CDR3aa
-,TRBV5-1,once,TRBJ2-1,TGCGCCAGCAGCTTGGAGCTAGCCAATGAGCAGTTCTTC,CASSLELANEQFF
TRBD1,TRBV11-2,-,TRBJ1-5,TGTGCCAGCAGCTTATCGGGACAGCCCAATCAGCCCCAGCATTTT,CASSLSGQPNQPQHF
-,TRBV12-3/TRBV12-4,-,TRBJ1-2,TGTGCCAGCAGGGAAACAGGGATTCCTGGCTACACCTTC,CASRETGIPGYTF
-,TRBV2,-,TRBJ2-3,TGTGCCAGCAGCGGGGGAAGGTTTGGACTGAACACAGATACGCAGTATTTT,CASSGGRFGLNTDTQYF
-,TRBV6-5,once,TRBJ2-7,TGTGCCAGCAGTTACTTGCGGGGAACCTACGAGCAGTACTTC,CASSYLRGTYEQYF
-,TRBV3-1/TRBV3-2,-,TRBJ1-1,TGTGCCAGCAGCCAAGTTCAAACTGAAGCTTTCTTT,CASSQVQTEAFF
TRBD2,TRBV4-3,-,TRBJ2-1,TGCGCCAGCAGCCAGACTAGCGGGCCATACAATGAGCAGTTCTTC,CASSQTSGPYNEQFF
TRBD1,TRBV27,-,TRBJ1-2,TGTGCCAGCAGCCGACAGGGACTCTATGGCTACACCTTC,CASSRQGLYGYTF
-,TRBV28,-,TRBJ2-7,TGTGCCAGCAGTCCGAGGGACTCATATAGGGAGCAGTACTTC,CASSPRDSYREQYF
TRBD2,TRBV9,-,TRBJ2-1,TGTGCCAGCAGCGATGGACTAGCGGGAGGGAATGAGCAGTTCTTC,CASSDGLAGGNEQFF
TRBD2,TRBV9,-,TRBJ2-3,TGTGCCAGCAGCGTAACTAGCGGGACCGCAGATACGCAGTATTTT,CASSVTSGTADTQYF
-,TRBV29-1,few,TRBJ1-1,TGCAGCGTTGGTCACGGGGAAACTGAAGCTTTCTTT,CSVGHGETEAFF
-,TRBV7-9,few,TRBJ2-3,TGTGCCAGCAGCTTCAGGCCCACTAGCACAGATACGCAGTATTTT,CASSFRPTSTDTQYF
TRBD1,TRBV30,few,TRBJ2-3,TGTGCCTGGAGTGGAAGACAGGGGGCACGAGATACGCAGTATTTT,CAWSGRQGARDTQYF
-,TRBV6-6,-,TRBJ1-1,TGTGCCAGCAGACGGGCGGGTCACACTGAAGCTTTCTTT,CASRRAGHTEAFF
TRBD1,TRBV7-2,-,TRBJ1-4,TGTGCCAGCAGCCCTCGACAGGGGGCTAATGAAAAACTGTTTTTT,CASSPRQGANEKLFF
-,TRBV19,-,TRBJ2-7,TGTGCCAGTAGAGGAGGACAGAAGGCCTACGAGCAGTACTTC,CASRGGQKAYEQYF
-,TRBV29-1,-,TRBJ1-1,TGCAGCGTGGCGGTGACCACGGACACTGAAGCTTTCTTT,CSVAVTTDTEAFF
TRBD2,TRBV25-1,-,TRBJ2-5,TGTGCCAGCAGTGGTTTAGCGGGATCTCCTGGGGAGACCCAGTACTTC,CASSGLAGSPGETQYF
-,TRBV3-1/TRBV3-2,-,TRBJ1-5,TGTGCCAGCACTCAATCCCTGCTGTTGCCAGGGAATCAGCCCCAGCATTTT,CASTQSLLLPGNQPQHF
-,TRBV20-1,-,TRBJ2-1,TGCAGTCTAGCGAACTACAATGAGCAGTTCTTC,CSLANYNEQFF
TRBD2,TRBV5-1,-,TRBJ2-7,TGCGCCAGCAGCTTGGGGTTAGCGGGTAACTACGAGCAGTACTTC,CASSLGLAGNYEQYF
TRBD1,TRBV27,few,TRBJ1-4,TGTGCCAGCAGTCCCCAGGGGGCTGGGGAAAAACTGTTTTTT,CASSPQGAGEKLFF
-,TRBV20-1,-,TRBJ2-3,TGCAGTGCTAGTCAGCGACGGGAGTCGGATACGCAGTATTTT,CSASQRRESDTQYF
TRBD1,TRBV29-1,-,TRBJ2-7,TGCAGCGTTGAAGATCGACAGGGGGTACGCAAGCAGTACTTC,CSVEDRQGVRKQYF
TRBD1,TRBV4-3,-,TRBJ1-2,TGCGCCAGCAGCCAATCCTGGGGCCTCACGGGACAGGGGGGGAACTATGGCTACACCTTC,CASSQSWGLTGQGGNYGYTF
-,TRBV7-2,many,TRBJ1-5,TGTGCCAGCAGCCGTATACAGGGTGGCGATCAGCCCCAGCATTTT,CASSRIQGGDQPQHF
-,TRBV4-1,-,TRBJ2-7,TGCGCCAGCAGTCGACTCCGGGGATTTTACGAGCAGTACTTC,CASSRLRGFYEQYF
TRBD2,TRBV6-2/TRBV6-3,-,TRBJ2-3,TGTGCCAGCAGCTTAGCGGGAGGCCTCCCAGATACGCAGTATTTT,CASSLAGGLPDTQYF
TRBD1,TRBV5-8,-,TRBJ2-7,TGTGCCAGCAGCTTGCCCGGGGCAGGGGGCGGCGAGCAGTACTTC,CASSLPGAGGGEQYF
-,TRBV4-3,-,TRBJ1-5,TGCGCCAGCAGCCAAGAAAACAGGGTCAATCAGCCCCAGCATTTT,CASSQENRVNQPQHF
-,TRBV25-1,-,TRBJ2-4,TGTGCCAGCAGTGAATGGTGGAGCCCAGAGAACAAAAACATTCAGTACTTC,CASSEWWSPENKNIQYF
TRBD1,TRBV29-1,-,TRBJ2-7,TGCAGCGTTGAAAGATCGGTAGGGGGCGGCTACGAGCAGTACTTC,CSVERSVGGGYEQYF
-,TRBV20-1,-,TRBJ2-3,TGCAGTGCGGGGGGACTCTACACGCAGTATTTT,CSAGGLYTQYF
-,TRBV19,-,TRBJ2-1,TGTGCCAGTAGTACCCCCGAGGGGGTACCGCTCTTC,CASSTPEGVPLF